This entry features one TCR beta chain sequence. This sample stems from a study of monozygotic twins with inflammatory bowel disease. CDR3 length: 14 amino acids. No DNA is given; TCRdb re-called the 5' RACE reads and lists each CDR3 protein once. The table lists about 210,000 distinct CDR3 sequences. This sequence was found in a human donor with ulcerative colitis or Crohn's disease, or a healthy co-twin of an affected twin (not recorded which). The J gene is TRBJ1-4, the V gene TRBV12-3 or TRBV12-4. Specimen: blood. The chain's CDR3 is CASSFHSSGEKLFF.